This is a list of T cell receptor beta chains from one sample in a study of CD8 T cells in ankylosing spondylitis. MiXCR, applied by TCRdb to the 5' RACE reads, yields one record per CDR3 protein. The sample includes roughly 35,000 distinct CDR3 sequences, roughly 13% seen only once; the top ten take 32%. Sequencing used synovial fluid, either unsorted or a sorted T cell fraction (not recorded which). All receptors come from a male donor with ankylosing spondylitis. CDR3s include the opening cysteine and the closing phenylalanine or tryptophan. Each record gives: clone size, D gene, CDR3 length, J gene, V gene, CDR3 protein, CDR3 DNA. The D gene is left open where the match is weak. Size tells how often a clone was seen (once, few, many) or the class of an expanded clone, and some rows leave it out.

clone_size: few; d_call: TRBD2; cdr3_length: 15; j_call: TRBJ2-3; v_call: TRBV6-4; cdr3_aa: CASSDGTSGTNTQYF; cdr3_nt: TGTGCCAGCAGTGACGGGACTAGCGGGACAAATACGCAGTATTTT
clone_size: .; d_call: .; cdr3_length: 17; j_call: TRBJ1-4; v_call: TRBV12-3/TRBV12-4; cdr3_aa: CASTVLFGTLGEEKLFF; cdr3_nt: TGTGCCAGCACCGTTCTTTTTGGGACTCTGGGGGAGGAAAAACTGTTTTTT
clone_size: .; d_call: .; cdr3_length: 14; j_call: TRBJ2-3; v_call: TRBV7-2; cdr3_aa: CASSLTRATDTQYF; cdr3_nt: TGTGCCAGCAGCTTAACTAGAGCAACAGATACGCAGTATTTT
clone_size: medium-sized; d_call: TRBD1; cdr3_length: 16; j_call: TRBJ2-3; v_call: TRBV20-1; cdr3_aa: CSASPVGQGYTDTQYF; cdr3_nt: TGCAGTGCTAGCCCCGTAGGACAGGGGTACACAGATACGCAGTATTTT
clone_size: few; d_call: .; cdr3_length: 17; j_call: TRBJ2-3; v_call: TRBV6-5; cdr3_aa: CASSSMGLAWGTDTQYF; cdr3_nt: TGTGCCAGCAGTTCAATGGGGCTCGCATGGGGGACAGATACGCAGTATTTT
clone_size: medium-sized; d_call: .; cdr3_length: 12; j_call: TRBJ2-1; v_call: TRBV24-1; cdr3_aa: CATRGSYNEQFF; cdr3_nt: TGTGCCACCAGGGGCTCCTACAATGAGCAGTTCTTC
clone_size: many; d_call: .; cdr3_length: 14; j_call: TRBJ1-5; v_call: TRBV24-1; cdr3_aa: CATSGGPSNQPQHF; cdr3_nt: TGTGCCACCAGTGGCGGCCCAAGCAATCAGCCCCAGCATTTT
clone_size: .; d_call: .; cdr3_length: 13; j_call: TRBJ2-1; v_call: TRBV20-1; cdr3_aa: CSAGEAAYNEQFF; cdr3_nt: TGCAGTGCAGGGGAGGCAGCCTACAATGAGCAGTTCTTC
clone_size: few; d_call: .; cdr3_length: 14; j_call: TRBJ1-2; v_call: TRBV6-2/TRBV6-3; cdr3_aa: CASRIHRAFYGYTF; cdr3_nt: TGTGCCAGCAGAATACACCGGGCCTTCTATGGCTACACCTTC
clone_size: many; d_call: .; cdr3_length: 15; j_call: TRBJ2-7; v_call: TRBV18; cdr3_aa: CASSPFGTDSYEQYF; cdr3_nt: TGTGCCAGCTCACCATTCGGAACCGACTCCTACGAGCAGTACTTC
clone_size: .; d_call: TRBD1; cdr3_length: 13; j_call: TRBJ1-1; v_call: TRBV6-5; cdr3_aa: CASSYRGRTEAFF; cdr3_nt: TGTGCCAGCAGTTACAGGGGGCGGACTGAAGCTTTCTTT
clone_size: .; d_call: TRBD1; cdr3_length: 15; j_call: TRBJ1-2; v_call: TRBV6-2/TRBV6-3; cdr3_aa: CASSGLPGQGIGYTF; cdr3_nt: TGTGCCAGCAGTGGGCTACCGGGACAGGGAATCGGCTACACCTTC
clone_size: many; d_call: .; cdr3_length: 11; j_call: TRBJ1-1; v_call: TRBV7-2; cdr3_aa: CASSLTLEAFF; cdr3_nt: TGTGCCAGCAGCTTAACCCTTGAAGCTTTCTTT
clone_size: few; d_call: TRBD2; cdr3_length: 17; j_call: TRBJ2-5; v_call: TRBV5-1; cdr3_aa: CASSFIQLAGIQETQYF; cdr3_nt: TGCGCCAGCAGCTTTATTCAGTTAGCGGGGATCCAAGAGACCCAGTACTTC
clone_size: .; d_call: TRBD1; cdr3_length: 14; j_call: TRBJ2-5; v_call: TRBV7-8; cdr3_aa: CASSLNRGRETQYF; cdr3_nt: TGTGCCAGCAGCTTAAACAGGGGGAGGGAGACCCAGTACTTC
clone_size: many; d_call: TRBD2; cdr3_length: 14; j_call: TRBJ2-7; v_call: TRBV25-1; cdr3_aa: CASSRAGETDEQYF; cdr3_nt: TGTGCCAGCAGTCGGGCGGGAGAGACTGACGAGCAGTACTTC